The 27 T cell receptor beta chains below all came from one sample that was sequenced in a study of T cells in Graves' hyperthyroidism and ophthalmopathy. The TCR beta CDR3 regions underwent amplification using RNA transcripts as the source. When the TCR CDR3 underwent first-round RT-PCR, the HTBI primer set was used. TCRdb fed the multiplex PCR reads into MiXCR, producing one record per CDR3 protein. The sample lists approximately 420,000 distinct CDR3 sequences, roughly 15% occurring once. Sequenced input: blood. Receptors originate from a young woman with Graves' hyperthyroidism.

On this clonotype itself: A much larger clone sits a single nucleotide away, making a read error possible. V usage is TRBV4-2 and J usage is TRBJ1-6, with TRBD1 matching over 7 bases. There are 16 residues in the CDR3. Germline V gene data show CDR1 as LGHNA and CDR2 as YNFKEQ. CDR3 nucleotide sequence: TGTGCCGGCAGCCAAGAACCAGGGGGGAAGGGTTCACCCCTCCACTTT. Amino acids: CAGSQEPGGKGSPLHF.

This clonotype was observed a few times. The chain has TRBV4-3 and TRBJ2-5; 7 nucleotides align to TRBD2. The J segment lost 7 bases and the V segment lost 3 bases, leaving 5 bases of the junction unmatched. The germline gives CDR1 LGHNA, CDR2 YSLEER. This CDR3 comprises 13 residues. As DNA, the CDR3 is TGCGCCAGCAGCCAGGGACTAACGACGACCCAGTACTTC. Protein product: CASSQGLTTTQYF.

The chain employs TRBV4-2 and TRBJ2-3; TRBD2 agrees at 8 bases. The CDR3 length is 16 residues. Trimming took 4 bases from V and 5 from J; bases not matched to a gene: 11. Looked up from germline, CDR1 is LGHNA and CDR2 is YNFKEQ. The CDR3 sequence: CASSRQRESPKDTQYF. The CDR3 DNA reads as TGTGCCAGCAGCCGTCAGCGGGAGAGCCCCAAAGATACGCAGTATTTT.

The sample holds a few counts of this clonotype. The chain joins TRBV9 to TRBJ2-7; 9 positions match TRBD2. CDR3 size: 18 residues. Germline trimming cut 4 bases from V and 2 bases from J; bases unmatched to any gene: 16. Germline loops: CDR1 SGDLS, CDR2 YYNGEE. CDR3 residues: CASSPSLQTSGNPYEQYF. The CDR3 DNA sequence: TGTGCCAGCAGCCCCTCACTCCAGACTAGCGGAAATCCCTACGAGCAGTACTTC.

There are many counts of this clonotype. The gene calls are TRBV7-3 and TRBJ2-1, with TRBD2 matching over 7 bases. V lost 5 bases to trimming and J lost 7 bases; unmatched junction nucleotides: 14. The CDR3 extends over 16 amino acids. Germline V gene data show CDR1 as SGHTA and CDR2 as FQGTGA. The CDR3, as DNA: TGTGCCAGCAGCCCGAACCGGGGAGGGGATTTGAATGAGCAGTTCTTC. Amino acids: CASSPNRGGDLNEQFF.

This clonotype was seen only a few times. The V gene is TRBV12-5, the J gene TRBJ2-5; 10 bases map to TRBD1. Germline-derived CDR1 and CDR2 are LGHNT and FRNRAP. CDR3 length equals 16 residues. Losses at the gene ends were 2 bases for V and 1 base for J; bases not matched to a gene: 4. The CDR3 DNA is TGTGCTAGTGGTTTGACCGGGACAGGGGCCCAAGAGACCCAGTACTTC. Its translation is CASGLTGTGAQETQYF.

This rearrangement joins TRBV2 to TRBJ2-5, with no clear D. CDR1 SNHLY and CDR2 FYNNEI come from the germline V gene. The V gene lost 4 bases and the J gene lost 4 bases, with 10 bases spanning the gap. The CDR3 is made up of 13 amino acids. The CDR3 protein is CASSGGRLETQYF. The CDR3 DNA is TGTGCCAGCAGTGGCGGCAGACTAGAGACCCAGTACTTC.

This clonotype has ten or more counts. Here the CDR3 DNA reads TGCAGCGTTGAAAGAGGGCACACAGATACGCAGTATTTT. Its translation: CSVERGHTDTQYF. V is TRBV29-1 and J is TRBJ2-3; D might be TRBD2 (5 bases). Per the germline V gene, CDR1 is SQVTM and CDR2 is ANQGSEA. This CDR3 is 13 amino acids long. Trimming took 2 bases from V and 2 from J, leaving 8 bases between them.

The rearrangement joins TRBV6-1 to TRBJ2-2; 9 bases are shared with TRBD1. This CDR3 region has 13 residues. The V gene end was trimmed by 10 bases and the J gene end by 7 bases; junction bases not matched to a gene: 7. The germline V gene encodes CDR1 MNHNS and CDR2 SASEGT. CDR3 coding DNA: TGTGCCACCCGGACAGGGGATGGCGGGGAGCTGTTTTTT. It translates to CATRTGDGGELFF.

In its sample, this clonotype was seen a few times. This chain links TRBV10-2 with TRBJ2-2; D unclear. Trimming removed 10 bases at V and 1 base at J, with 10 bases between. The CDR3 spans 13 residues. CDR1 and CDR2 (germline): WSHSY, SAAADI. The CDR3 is CATLVGNTGELFF. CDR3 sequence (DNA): TGCGCCACCCTTGTCGGGAACACCGGGGAGCTGTTTTTT.

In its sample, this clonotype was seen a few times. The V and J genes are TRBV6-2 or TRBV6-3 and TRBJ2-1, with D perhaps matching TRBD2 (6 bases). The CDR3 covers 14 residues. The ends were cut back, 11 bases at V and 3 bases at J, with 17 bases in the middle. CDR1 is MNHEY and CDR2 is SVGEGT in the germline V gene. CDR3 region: CAGRTSWNYNEQFF. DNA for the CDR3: TGTGCCGGACGTACTAGCTGGAACTACAATGAGCAGTTCTTC.

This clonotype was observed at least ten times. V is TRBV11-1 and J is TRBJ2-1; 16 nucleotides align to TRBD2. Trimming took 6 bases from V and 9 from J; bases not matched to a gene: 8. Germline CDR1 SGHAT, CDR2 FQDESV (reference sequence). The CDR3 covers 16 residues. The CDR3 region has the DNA TGTGCCAGCAGGGGGGGACTAGCGGGAGGGCCCGGTGAGCAGTTCTTC. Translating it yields CASRGGLAGGPGEQFF.

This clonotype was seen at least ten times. CDR3 in DNA: TGTGCCAGCAGCGTAGGACGCAGGGGCCTCCAAGAGACCCAGTACTTC. Protein: CASSVGRRGLQETQYF. The chain carries TRBV11-2 and TRBJ2-5; D is possibly TRBD1 (6 bases). Germline CDR1 and CDR2: SGHAT and FQNNGV. V was cut by 5 bases and J by 1 base, with 17 bases left in between. This CDR3 comprises 16 residues. Filled out from reference TRBV11-2 and TRBJ2-5, the complete variable domain reads EAGVAQSPRYKIIEKRQSVAFWCNPISGHATLYWYQQILGQGPKLLIQFQNNGVVDDSQLPKDRFSAERLKGVDSTLKIQPAKLEDSAVYLCASSVGRRGLQETQYFGPGTRLLVL.

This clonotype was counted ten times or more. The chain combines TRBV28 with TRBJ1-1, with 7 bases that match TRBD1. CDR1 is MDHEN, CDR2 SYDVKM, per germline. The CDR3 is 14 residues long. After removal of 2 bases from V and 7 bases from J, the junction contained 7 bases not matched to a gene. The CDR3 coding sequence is TGTGCCAGCAGTTTAAAGGGGGCGCGCGATGAAGCTTTCTTT. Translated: CASSLKGARDEAFF.

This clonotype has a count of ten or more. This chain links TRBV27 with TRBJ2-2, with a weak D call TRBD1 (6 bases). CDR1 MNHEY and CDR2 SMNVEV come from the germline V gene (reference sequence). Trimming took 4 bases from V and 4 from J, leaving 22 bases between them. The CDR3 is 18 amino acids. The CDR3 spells CASSSARSRGHGTGELFF. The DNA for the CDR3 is TGTGCCAGCAGTTCAGCCCGTAGCAGGGGCCACGGCACCGGGGAGCTGTTTTTT.

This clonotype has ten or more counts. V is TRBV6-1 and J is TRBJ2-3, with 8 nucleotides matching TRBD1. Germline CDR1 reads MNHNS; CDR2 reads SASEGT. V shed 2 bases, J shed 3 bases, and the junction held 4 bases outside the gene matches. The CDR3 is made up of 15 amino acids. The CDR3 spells CASSEHRGWTDTQYF. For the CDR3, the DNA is TGTGCCAGCAGTGAACACAGGGGGTGGACAGATACGCAGTATTTT.

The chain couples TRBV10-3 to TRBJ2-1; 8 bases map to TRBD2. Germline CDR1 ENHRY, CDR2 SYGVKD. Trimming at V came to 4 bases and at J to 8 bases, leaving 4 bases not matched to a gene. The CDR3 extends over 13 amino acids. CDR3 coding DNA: TGTGCCATCAGTGTTAGAGCGGGAGATGAGCAGTTCTTC. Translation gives CAISVRAGDEQFF.

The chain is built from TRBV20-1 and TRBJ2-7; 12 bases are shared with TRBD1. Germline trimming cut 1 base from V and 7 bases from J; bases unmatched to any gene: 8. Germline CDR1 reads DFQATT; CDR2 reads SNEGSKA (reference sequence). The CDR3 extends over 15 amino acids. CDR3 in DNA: TGCAGTGCTAGAGGCGCCGGGACAGGGGGCAGTGAGCAGTACTTC. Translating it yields CSARGAGTGGSEQYF.

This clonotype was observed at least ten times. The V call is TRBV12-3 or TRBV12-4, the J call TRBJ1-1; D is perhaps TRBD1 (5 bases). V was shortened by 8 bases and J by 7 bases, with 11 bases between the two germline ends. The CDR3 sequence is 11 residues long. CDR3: CASLRGYEAFF. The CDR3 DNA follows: TGTGCCAGCTTAAGGGGCTATGAAGCTTTCTTT.

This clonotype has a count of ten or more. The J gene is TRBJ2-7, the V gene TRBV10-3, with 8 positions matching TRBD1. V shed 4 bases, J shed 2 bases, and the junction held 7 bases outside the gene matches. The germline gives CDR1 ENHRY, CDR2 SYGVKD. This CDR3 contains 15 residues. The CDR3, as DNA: TGTGCCATCAGTGGTAGGGGACAGGAACCCTACGAGCAGTACTTC. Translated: CAISGRGQEPYEQYF.

CDR3 DNA: TGTGCCAGTAGTCGCCCCTCGACAGATACGCAGTATTTT. It encodes CASSRPSTDTQYF. V and J are TRBV19 and TRBJ2-3; D not certain. Trimming cost V 5 bases and J 3 bases, with 9 bases left between them. CDR1 is LNHDA and CDR2 is SQIVND in the germline V gene (reference sequence). This CDR3 has 13 residues.

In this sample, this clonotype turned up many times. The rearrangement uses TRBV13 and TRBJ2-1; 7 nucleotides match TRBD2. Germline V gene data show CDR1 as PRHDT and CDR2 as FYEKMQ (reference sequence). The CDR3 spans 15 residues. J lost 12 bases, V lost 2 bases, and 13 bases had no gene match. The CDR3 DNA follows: TGTGCCAGCAGCTTAAACCAGCGGGAAGAGCGGAGGCAGTTCTTC. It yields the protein CASSLNQREERRQFF. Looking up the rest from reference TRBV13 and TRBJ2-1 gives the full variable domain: AAGVIQSPRHLIKEKRETATLKCYPIPRHDTVYWYQQGPGQDPQFLISFYEKMQSDKGSIPDRFSAQQFSDYHSELNMSSLELGDSALYFCASSLNQREERRQFFGPGTRLTVL.

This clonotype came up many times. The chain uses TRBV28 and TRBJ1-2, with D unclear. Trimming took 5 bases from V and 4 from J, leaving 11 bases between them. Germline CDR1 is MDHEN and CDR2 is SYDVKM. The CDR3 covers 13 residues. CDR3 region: CASSHAILYGYTF. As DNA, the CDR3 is TGTGCCAGCAGTCACGCCATACTCTATGGCTACACCTTC.

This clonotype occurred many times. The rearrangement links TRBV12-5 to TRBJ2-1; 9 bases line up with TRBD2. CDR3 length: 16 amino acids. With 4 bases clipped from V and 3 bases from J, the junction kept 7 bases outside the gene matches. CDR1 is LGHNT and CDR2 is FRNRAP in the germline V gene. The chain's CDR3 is CASGSKVAGDYNEQFF. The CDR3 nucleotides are TGTGCTAGTGGTTCCAAAGTAGCGGGAGACTACAATGAGCAGTTCTTC.

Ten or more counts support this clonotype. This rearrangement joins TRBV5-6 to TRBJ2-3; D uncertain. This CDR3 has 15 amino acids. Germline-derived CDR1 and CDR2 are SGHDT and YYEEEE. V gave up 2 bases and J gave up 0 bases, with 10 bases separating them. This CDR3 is CASSFRLASTDTQYF. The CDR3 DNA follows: TGTGCCAGCAGCTTCAGGCTCGCTAGCACAGATACGCAGTATTTT.

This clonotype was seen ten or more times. The DNA of the CDR3 is TGTGCCAGCAGCCGCCGGGGATTCGATACGCAGTATTTT. Protein product: CASSRRGFDTQYF. The V gene is TRBV12-3 or TRBV12-4, the J gene TRBJ2-3, with D possibly matching TRBD2 (5 bases). Trimming cost V 6 bases and J 6 bases, with 13 bases left between them. This CDR3 contains 13 residues.

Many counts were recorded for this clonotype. In DNA form, the CDR3 reads TGTGCCAGCAGCCCGGGACCTTATAGCAATCAGCCCCAGCATTTT. Its protein is CASSPGPYSNQPQHF. The J gene is TRBJ1-5, the V gene TRBV7-2, with D possibly being TRBD1 (5 bases). V lost 5 bases and J lost 0, with 11 bases in between. Germline V gives CDR1 SGHTA, CDR2 FQGNSA. The CDR3 extends over 15 amino acids.